Described below is a single T cell receptor (beta chain) sequence and its context. Antigen specificity is unknown. At roughly 300,000 cells each, triplicate sorts were carried out for each CD8+ T cell subset. Naive CD8+ T cells carried a CD45RO-CCR7+CD27+CD95- phenotype. The data originate from a study of CXCR3-negative and CXCR3-positive naive CD8 T cells. Study conclusions and caveats: Each naive subset displayed comparably high diversity, whereas memory CD8+ cells displayed much lower diversity. In CXCR3-positive naive cells, the TRB CDR3s were more hydrophobic than in CXCR3-negative naive cells. Naive CXCR3-negative and CXCR3-positive cells had similar TRBV-TRBJ usage; memory differed.

Germline V lookup: CDR1 SEHNR, CDR2 FQNEAQ (reference sequence). This CDR3 has 15 residues. The libraries of TRB cDNA were prepared using 5' RACE with UMI labels. TCRdb reprocessed the 5' RACE reads and stores each CDR3 protein as one record, lacking DNA. This table lists 5,000 to 6,500 distinct CDR3 sequences. The V and J genes are TRBV7-9 and TRBJ2-3; TCRdb's D gene call, TRBD2, goes unchecked for lack of DNA. This TCR was sampled from a human donor in good health. Some clones in this sample may be carry-over from other donors' samples. Sequenced: naive CXCR3+ CD8+ T cells from blood. Subset specified: CD45RO-CCR7+CD27+CD95- naive CD8+ T cells expressing CXCR3 (TNR3+). The CDR3 sequence is CASSSGTSATDTQYF.